This TCR beta chain originates from a study of T cells in localized non-small cell lung cancer. Points from the study as a whole: Of the top 100 tumor clones, median around 60 were in adjacent lung, approximately 28 among its top 100.

Comment on this clone: As yet, its antigen is unknown. Sequence at one end of the junction differs from germline and may be a read error.

CDR3 length equals 13 residues. Germline assignment: CDR1 SQVTM and CDR2 ANQGSEA. Libraries were prepared by immunoSEQ multiplex PCR; TCRdb keeps only in-frame clonotypes and omits some of them. Of tens of thousands of clones in the sample, approximately 80% were seen once. The J gene is TRBJ2-1, the V gene TRBV29-1; 9 bases map to TRBD2. The sequencing here drew on peripheral blood, taken before any cancer treatment. The clonotype originates from a female donor over 55 with stage II squamous cell lung carcinoma. The CDR3 spells CLAGVSSYNEQFF. In DNA, the CDR3 is TGTTTAGCGGGAGTTAGCTCCTACAATGAGCAGTTCTTC.